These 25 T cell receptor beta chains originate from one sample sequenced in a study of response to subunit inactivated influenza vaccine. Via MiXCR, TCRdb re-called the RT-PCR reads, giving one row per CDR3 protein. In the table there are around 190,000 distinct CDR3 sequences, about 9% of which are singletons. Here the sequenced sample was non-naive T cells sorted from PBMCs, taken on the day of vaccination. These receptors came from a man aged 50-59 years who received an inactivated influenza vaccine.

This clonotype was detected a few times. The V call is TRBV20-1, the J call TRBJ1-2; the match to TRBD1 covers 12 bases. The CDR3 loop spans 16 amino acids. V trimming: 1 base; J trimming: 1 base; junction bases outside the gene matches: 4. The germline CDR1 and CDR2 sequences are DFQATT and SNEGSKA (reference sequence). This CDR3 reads CSARVGTGGINYGYTF. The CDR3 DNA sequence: TGCAGTGCTAGAGTTGGGACAGGGGGCATTAACTATGGCTACACCTTC.

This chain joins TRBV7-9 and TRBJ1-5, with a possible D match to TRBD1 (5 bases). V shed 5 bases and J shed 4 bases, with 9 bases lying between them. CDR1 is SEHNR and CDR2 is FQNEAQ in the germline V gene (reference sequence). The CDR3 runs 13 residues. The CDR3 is CASSRDLNQPQHF. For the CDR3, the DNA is TGTGCCAGCAGCCGGGACCTAAATCAGCCCCAGCATTTT.

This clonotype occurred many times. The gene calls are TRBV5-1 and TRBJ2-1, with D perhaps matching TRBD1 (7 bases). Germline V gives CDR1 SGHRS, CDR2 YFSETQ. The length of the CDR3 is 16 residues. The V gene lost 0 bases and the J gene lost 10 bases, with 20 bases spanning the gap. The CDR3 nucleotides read TGCGCCAGCAGCTTGGCCGCGGGACAGACTTCATACGAGCAGTTCTTC. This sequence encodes CASSLAAGQTSYEQFF.

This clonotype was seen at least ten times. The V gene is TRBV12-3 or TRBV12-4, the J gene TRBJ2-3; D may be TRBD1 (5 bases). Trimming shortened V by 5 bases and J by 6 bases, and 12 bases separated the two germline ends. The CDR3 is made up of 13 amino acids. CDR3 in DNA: TGTGCCAGCAGTAGACAGCGTTGGGATACGCAGTATTTT. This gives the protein CASSRQRWDTQYF.

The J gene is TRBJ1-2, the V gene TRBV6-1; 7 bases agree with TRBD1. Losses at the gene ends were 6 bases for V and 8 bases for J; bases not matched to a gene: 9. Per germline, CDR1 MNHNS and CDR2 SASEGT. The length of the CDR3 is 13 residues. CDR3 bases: TGTGCCAGCAGAAAGGACAGGCGCGCGGGCTACACCTTC. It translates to CASRKDRRAGYTF.

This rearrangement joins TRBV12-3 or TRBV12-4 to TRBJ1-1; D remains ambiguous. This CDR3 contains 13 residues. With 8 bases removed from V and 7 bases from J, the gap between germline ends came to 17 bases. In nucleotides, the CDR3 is TGTGCCAGCCACCGTATAACGGCACGTGAAGCTTTCTTT. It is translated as CASHRITAREAFF.

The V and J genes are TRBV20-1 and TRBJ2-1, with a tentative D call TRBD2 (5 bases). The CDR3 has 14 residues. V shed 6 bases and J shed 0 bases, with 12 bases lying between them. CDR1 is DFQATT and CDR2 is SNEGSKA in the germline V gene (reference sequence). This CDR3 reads CSAYTGSSYNEQFF. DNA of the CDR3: TGCAGTGCCTACACGGGATCCTCCTACAATGAGCAGTTCTTC.

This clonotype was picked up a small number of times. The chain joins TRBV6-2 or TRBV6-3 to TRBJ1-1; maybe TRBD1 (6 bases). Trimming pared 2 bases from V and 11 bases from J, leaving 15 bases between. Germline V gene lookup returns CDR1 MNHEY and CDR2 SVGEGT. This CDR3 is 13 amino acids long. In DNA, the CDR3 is TGTGCCAGCAGTTACACAGGGTCAAGGGGGGCTTTCTTT. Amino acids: CASSYTGSRGAFF.

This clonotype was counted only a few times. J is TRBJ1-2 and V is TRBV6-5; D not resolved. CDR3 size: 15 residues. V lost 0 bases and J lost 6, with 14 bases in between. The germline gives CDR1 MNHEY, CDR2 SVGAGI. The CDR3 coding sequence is TGTGCCAGCAGTTACTCGTCGAACCACGGTAATGGCTACACCTTC. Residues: CASSYSSNHGNGYTF.

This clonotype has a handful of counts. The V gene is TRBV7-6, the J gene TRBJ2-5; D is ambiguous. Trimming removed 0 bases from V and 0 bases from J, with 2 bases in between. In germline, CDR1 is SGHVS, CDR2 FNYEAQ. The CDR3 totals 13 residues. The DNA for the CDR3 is TGTGCCAGCAGCTTAGCTTACCAAGAGACCCAGTACTTC. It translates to CASSLAYQETQYF.

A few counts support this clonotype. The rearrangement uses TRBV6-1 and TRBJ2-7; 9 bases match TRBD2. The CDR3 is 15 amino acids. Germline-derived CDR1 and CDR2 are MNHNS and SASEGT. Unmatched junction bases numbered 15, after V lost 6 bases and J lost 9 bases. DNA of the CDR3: TGTGCCAGCAGAGCCCCAGGGACTAGCCGTGAGGGGCAGTACTTC. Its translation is CASRAPGTSREGQYF.

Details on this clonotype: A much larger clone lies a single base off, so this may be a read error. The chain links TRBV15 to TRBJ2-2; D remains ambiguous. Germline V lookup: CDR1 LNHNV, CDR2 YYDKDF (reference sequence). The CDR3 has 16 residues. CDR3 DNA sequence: TGTGCCACCAACAGAGATAAAGGAGTGAACACCGGGGAGCTGTTTTTT. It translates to CATNRDKGVNTGELFF.

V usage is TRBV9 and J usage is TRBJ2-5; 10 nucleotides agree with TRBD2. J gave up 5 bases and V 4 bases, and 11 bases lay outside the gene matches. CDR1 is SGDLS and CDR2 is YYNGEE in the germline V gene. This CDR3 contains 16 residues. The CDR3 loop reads CASSPGASGSGETQYF. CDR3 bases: TGTGCCAGCAGCCCTGGGGCTAGCGGGAGTGGTGAGACCCAGTACTTC.

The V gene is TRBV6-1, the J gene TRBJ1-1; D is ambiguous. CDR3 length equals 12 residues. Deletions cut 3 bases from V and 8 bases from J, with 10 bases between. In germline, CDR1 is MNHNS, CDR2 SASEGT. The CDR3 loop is CASSEGSLEAFF. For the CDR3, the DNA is TGTGCCAGCAGTGAGGGGTCCCTGGAAGCTTTCTTT.

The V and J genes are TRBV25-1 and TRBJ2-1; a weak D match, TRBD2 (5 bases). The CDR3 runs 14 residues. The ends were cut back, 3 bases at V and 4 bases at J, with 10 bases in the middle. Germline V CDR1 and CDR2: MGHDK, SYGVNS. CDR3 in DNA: TGTGCCAGCAGTGACGCGGGCCGGTACAATGAGCAGTTCTTC. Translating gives CASSDAGRYNEQFF.

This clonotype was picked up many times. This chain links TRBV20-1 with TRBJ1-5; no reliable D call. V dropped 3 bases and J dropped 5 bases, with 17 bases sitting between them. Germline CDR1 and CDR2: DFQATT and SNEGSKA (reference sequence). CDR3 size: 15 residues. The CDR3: CSASPTESVYQPQHF. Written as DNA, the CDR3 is TGCAGTGCTAGCCCCACGGAAAGCGTGTATCAGCCCCAGCATTTT.

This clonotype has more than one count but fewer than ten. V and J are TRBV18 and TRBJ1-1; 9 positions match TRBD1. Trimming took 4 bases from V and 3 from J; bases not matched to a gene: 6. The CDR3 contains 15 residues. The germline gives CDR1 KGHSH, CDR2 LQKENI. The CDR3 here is CASSRNGQGYTEAFF. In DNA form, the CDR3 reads TGTGCCAGCTCACGAAATGGACAGGGGTACACTGAAGCTTTCTTT.

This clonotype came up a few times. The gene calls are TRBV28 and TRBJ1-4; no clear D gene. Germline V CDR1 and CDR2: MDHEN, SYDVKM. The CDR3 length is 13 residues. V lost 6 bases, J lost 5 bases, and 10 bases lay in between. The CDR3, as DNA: TGTGCCAGCAGGCCCGGTACAAATGAAAAACTGTTTTTT. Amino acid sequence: CASRPGTNEKLFF.

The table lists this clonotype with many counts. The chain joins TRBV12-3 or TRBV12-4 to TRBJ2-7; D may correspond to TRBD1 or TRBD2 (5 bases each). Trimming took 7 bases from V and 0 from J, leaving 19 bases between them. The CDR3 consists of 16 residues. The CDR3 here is CASNVRGYGSSYEQYF. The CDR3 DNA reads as TGTGCCAGCAACGTTAGGGGATATGGGAGCTCCTACGAGCAGTACTTC.

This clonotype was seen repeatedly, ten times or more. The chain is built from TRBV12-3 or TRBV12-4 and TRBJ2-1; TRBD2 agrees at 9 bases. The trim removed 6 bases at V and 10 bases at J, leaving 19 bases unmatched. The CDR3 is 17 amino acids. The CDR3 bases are TGTGCCAGCAGCCCCGCCCAAGGAGCGGGGGGCCGAGGGGAGCAGTTCTTC. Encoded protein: CASSPAQGAGGRGEQFF.

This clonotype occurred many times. CDR3 DNA: TGTGCCACCAGCAGAGATAGGCCAGGGAGAACCAATCAGCCCCAGCATTTT. Translating it yields CATSRDRPGRTNQPQHF. The J gene is TRBJ1-5, the V gene TRBV15; possible D gene TRBD1, 5 bases. Germline CDR1 is LNHNV and CDR2 is YYDKDF (reference sequence). This CDR3 region has 17 residues. V shed 0 bases and J shed 3 bases, with 15 bases lying between them. The full variable domain, in which reference TRBV15 and TRBJ1-5 provide the parts outside the CDR3, is DAMVIQNPRYQVTQFGKPVTLSCSQTLNHNVMYWYQQKSSQAPKLLFHYYDKDFNNEADTPDNFQSRRPNTSFCFLDIRSPGLGDTAMYLCATSRDRPGRTNQPQHFGDGTRLSIL.

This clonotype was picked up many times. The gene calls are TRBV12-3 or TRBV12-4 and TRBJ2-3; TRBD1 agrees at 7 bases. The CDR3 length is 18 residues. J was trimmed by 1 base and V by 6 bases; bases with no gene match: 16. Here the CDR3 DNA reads TGTGCCAGCAGCCCAGCGTGGGGGACAGAGGAGCGCACAGATACGCAGTATTTT. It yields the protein CASSPAWGTEERTDTQYF.

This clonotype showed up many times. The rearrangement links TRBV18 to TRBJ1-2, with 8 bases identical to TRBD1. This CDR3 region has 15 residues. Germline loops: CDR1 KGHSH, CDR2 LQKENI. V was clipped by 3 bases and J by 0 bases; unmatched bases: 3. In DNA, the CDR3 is TGTGCCAGCTCACCTGGACAGGGCCCTAACTATGGCTACACCTTC. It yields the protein CASSPGQGPNYGYTF.

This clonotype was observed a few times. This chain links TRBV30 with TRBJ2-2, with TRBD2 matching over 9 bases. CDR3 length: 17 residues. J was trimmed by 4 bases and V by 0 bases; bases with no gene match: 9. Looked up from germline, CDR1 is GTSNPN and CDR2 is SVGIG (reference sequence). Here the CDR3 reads CAWSVRFWRGGTGELFF. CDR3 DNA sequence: TGTGCCTGGAGTGTGAGATTTTGGCGGGGGGGCACCGGGGAGCTGTTTTTT.

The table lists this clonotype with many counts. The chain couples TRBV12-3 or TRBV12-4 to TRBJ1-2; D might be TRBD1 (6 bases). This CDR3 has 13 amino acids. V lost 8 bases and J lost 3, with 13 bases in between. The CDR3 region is CASDDRSDYGYTF. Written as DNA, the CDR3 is TGTGCCAGCGACGACAGGTCTGACTATGGCTACACCTTC.